The rows below give T cell receptor beta chains drawn from one sample of a study of T cell repertoires in cytomegalovirus infection. TCRdb re-analysed the reads in MiXCR, keeping a single row per CDR3 protein. Of about 180,000 distinct CDR3 sequences listed, about 15% are singletons. Sequenced: CD8+ T cells from PBMCs. The receptor source for this set is a human donor in good health (CMV status not recorded). Some clones in this sample may be carry-over from other donors' samples. CDR3s include the opening cysteine and the closing phenylalanine or tryptophan. D genes are given only for firm matches. Some rows mark clone size as missing; the rest say once, few, many or name a class of expanded clone.

D gene | J gene | V gene | clone size | CDR3 DNA | CDR3 protein
TRBD2 | TRBJ2-1 | TRBV27 | few | TGTGCCAGCAGTTTTTACGGCGGGGGGGCTCTGAACCCTGGGCATGAGCAGTTCTTC | CASSFYGGGALNPGHEQFF
. | TRBJ2-1 | TRBV5-6 | few | TGTGCCAGCCAGCGGGCATCCTACAATGAGCAGTTCTTC | CASQRASYNEQFF
. | TRBJ1-2 | TRBV7-8 | many | TGTGCCAGCAGCTTAGGAGGGAACGGCTACACCTTC | CASSLGGNGYTF
. | TRBJ2-2 | TRBV7-2 | . | TGTGCCAGCAGCTTATGGACAGCGAACACCGGGGAGCTGTTTTTT | CASSLWTANTGELFF
TRBD1 | TRBJ2-7 | TRBV7-9 | few | TGTGCCAGCAGCTTAAGACAGGGGGCCATCAACTCCTACGAGCAGTACTTC | CASSLRQGAINSYEQYF
. | TRBJ1-5 | TRBV15 | few | TGTGCCACCAGCAAATTAGGGGGGTGGGAGAATGAAGGCAATCAGCCCCAGCATTTT | CATSKLGGWENEGNQPQHF
. | TRBJ2-1 | TRBV7-9 | few | TGTGCCAGCAGCTCTTCTACCCAGTCCTACAATGAGCAGTTCTTC | CASSSSTQSYNEQFF
. | TRBJ2-1 | TRBV29-1 | . | TGCAGCGTATCAGGGGGGGAGTACAATGAGCAGTTCTTC | CSVSGGEYNEQFF
. | TRBJ1-2 | TRBV7-6 | . | TGTGCCAGCAGCCCATCGACGGGAAACTATGGCTACACCTTC | CASSPSTGNYGYTF
. | TRBJ1-1 | TRBV27 | few | TGTGCCAGCAGTTTATTGGGCAGGGTGAACACTGAAGCTTTCTTT | CASSLLGRVNTEAFF
. | TRBJ2-7 | TRBV7-2 | . | TGTGCCAGCAGCCCCCGAGGGGCAGGCTACGAGCAGTACTTC | CASSPRGAGYEQYF
. | TRBJ2-1 | TRBV5-1 | . | TGCGCCAGCAGCTTGGCGGGGGTCCGCGACAATGAGCAGTTCTTC | CASSLAGVRDNEQFF
. | TRBJ1-2 | TRBV19 | . | TGTGCCAGTAGTATAGTAGCCGAGATAAACTATGGCTACACCTTC | CASSIVAEINYGYTF
TRBD1 | TRBJ2-1 | TRBV19 | . | TGTGCCAGTACCCCATCACAGGGGACCCCTAAGCATGAGCAGTTCTTC | CASTPSQGTPKHEQFF
. | TRBJ2-1 | TRBV5-8 | . | TGTGCCAGCAGCTTGGTGGCCTTGACTAGTTATGAGCAGTTCTTC | CASSLVALTSYEQFF
TRBD1 | TRBJ2-3 | TRBV7-2 | . | TGTGCCAATGCCATCGGACAGGGACTCTCAGATACGCAGTATTTT | CANAIGQGLSDTQYF
. | TRBJ1-2 | TRBV6-6 | . | TGTGCCAGCAGGCGAATTGGGACGGTCTATGGCTACACCTTC | CASRRIGTVYGYTF
. | TRBJ1-1 | TRBV6-8 | few | TGTGCCAGCAGCTATTCAGCGAGCACTGAAGCTTTCTTT | CASSYSASTEAFF
TRBD2 | TRBJ2-1 | TRBV29-1 | . | TGCAGCGGGGGACTAAGCGGGGGGCCCGGTCCCAATGAGCAGTTCTTC | CSGGLSGGPGPNEQFF
. | TRBJ2-7 | TRBV7-2 | . | TGTGCCAGCAGCGACAGGTACTCCTACGAGCAGTACTTC | CASSDRYSYEQYF
. | TRBJ1-1 | TRBV7-6 | few | TGTGCCAGCAGCTTAGGTCCAGGGTTGAGCACTGAAGCTTTCTTT | CASSLGPGLSTEAFF
. | TRBJ1-1 | TRBV4-1 | . | TGCGCCAGCAGCCAAGACCCGACGGGGGGCCGGGACACTGAAGCTTTCTTT | CASSQDPTGGRDTEAFF
. | TRBJ1-5 | TRBV7-8 | . | TGTGCCAGCAGCTTAAACCGGGGGCAATTCGGCAATCAGCCCCAGCATTTT | CASSLNRGQFGNQPQHF
. | TRBJ2-1 | TRBV5-6 | . | TGTGCCAGCAGCTTGGGCAGGGAAAAAGGGTATTACAATGAGCAGTTCTTC | CASSLGREKGYYNEQFF
TRBD1 | TRBJ2-7 | TRBV6-6 | . | TGTGCCAGCAGTTTAACCGGGACAGGGACTAACGAGCAGTACTTC | CASSLTGTGTNEQYF
. | TRBJ2-5 | TRBV7-6 | . | TGTGCCAGCAGCTTCGGGCCAGACTCCCAAGAGACCCAGTACTTC | CASSFGPDSQETQYF
. | TRBJ2-1 | TRBV5-6 | . | TGTGCCAGCAGCTTGATGGCTCCAATCAACAATGAGCAGTTCTTC | CASSLMAPINNEQFF
. | TRBJ2-1 | TRBV11-2 | . | TGTGCCAGCAGCACCCGGACAGCAGAGGCGAATGAGCAGTTCTTC | CASSTRTAEANEQFF
. | TRBJ2-7 | TRBV6-2/TRBV6-3 | few | TGTGCCAGCAGTTACAAGGGGGGTTCCTACGAGCAGTACTTC | CASSYKGGSYEQYF
TRBD1 | TRBJ2-1 | TRBV7-6 | few | TGTGCCAGCAGCCTACCCGGGACAGGGGGCAATGAGCAGTTCTTC | CASSLPGTGGNEQFF
. | TRBJ2-7 | TRBV20-1 | . | TGCAGTGCTAGGCTCCCGGGCGAGCAGTACTTC | CSARLPGEQYF
TRBD1 | TRBJ2-7 | TRBV30 | . | TGTGCCTGGAGGGGGCAGAAAGGACAGGGGCCCTACGAGCAGTACTTC | CAWRGQKGQGPYEQYF
. | TRBJ2-5 | TRBV5-6 | . | TGTGCCAGCAGCTTGGAAGGGTTAGTGGAGACCCAGTACTTC | CASSLEGLVETQYF
TRBD1 | TRBJ1-1 | TRBV7-8 | few | TGTGCCAGCAGCACGGGGACAGGATATACCAACACTGAAGCTTTCTTT | CASSTGTGYTNTEAFF
TRBD2 | TRBJ2-1 | TRBV7-2 | many | TGTGCCAGCAGCTTAGCTCCGGGGGGGACTGAGCAGTTCTTC | CASSLAPGGTEQFF
. | TRBJ1-5 | TRBV6-5 | few | TGTGCCAGCAGTTACTCGGGACCGCAGTTTGAGCCCCAGCATTTT | CASSYSGPQFEPQHF
. | TRBJ1-3 | TRBV15 | . | TGTGCCACCAGCAGTAACTCTGGAAACACCATATATTTT | CATSSNSGNTIYF
. | TRBJ2-2 | TRBV6-6 | . | TGTGCCAGCAGTTACTATCCAGAGAACACCGGGGAGCTGTTTTTT | CASSYYPENTGELFF
. | TRBJ2-7 | TRBV7-2 | . | TGTGCCAGCAGCTTAGCTGTCGGCCGCGAGCAGTACTTC | CASSLAVGREQYF
. | TRBJ2-7 | TRBV7-8 | . | TGTGCCAGCAGCCCGGACAGTGACGAGCAGTACTTC | CASSPDSDEQYF
TRBD1 | TRBJ1-2 | TRBV28 | few | TGTGCCAGCAGTCCCTGGACAGGGGTAACCCTCTATGGCTACACCTTC | CASSPWTGVTLYGYTF
. | TRBJ2-7 | TRBV6-2/TRBV6-3 | . | TGTGCCAGCAGTTTCCCGGGGGATACCTTCTCCTACGAGCAGTACTTC | CASSFPGDTFSYEQYF
. | TRBJ2-7 | TRBV20-1 | few | TGCAGTGCCGAAATCTATCAGGGTAACGAGCAGTACTTC | CSAEIYQGNEQYF
. | TRBJ1-4 | TRBV28 | few | TGTGCCAGCAGTTCCCCCGTTACGGTGCTTAGTGGGGCTAATGAAAAACTGTTTTTT | CASSSPVTVLSGANEKLFF
. | TRBJ1-4 | TRBV7-9 | many | TGTGCCAGCAGCTTAGCAGAAAATGAAAAACTGTTTTTT | CASSLAENEKLFF
. | TRBJ2-2 | TRBV27 | few | TGTGCCAGCACTCGTGAACTAGGGACCGGGGAGCTGTTTTTT | CASTRELGTGELFF
. | TRBJ2-7 | TRBV7-6 | . | TGTGCCAGCAGCCGGGGGACTTTCTACGAGCAGTACTTC | CASSRGTFYEQYF
. | TRBJ2-6 | TRBV5-6 | . | TGTGCCAGCAGCTTAGGGAGCTCTGGGGCCAACGTCCTGACTTTC | CASSLGSSGANVLTF
. | TRBJ2-7 | TRBV6-5 | . | TGTGCCAGCAATTACCCCCAACTCGAGCAGTACTTC | CASNYPQLEQYF
. | TRBJ2-1 | TRBV9 | . | TGTGCCAGCGGAGGGGGCAGTTTGGGTGAGCAGTTCTTC | CASGGGSLGEQFF
TRBD1 | TRBJ1-2 | TRBV27 | . | TGTGCCAGCAGTCCCCAAACAGGGGAGCTCTATGGCTACACCTTC | CASSPQTGELYGYTF
. | TRBJ2-3 | TRBV4-1 | few | TGCGCCAGCAGCCAAGATTGGTACGGGACCGGAGATACGCAGTATTTT | CASSQDWYGTGDTQYF